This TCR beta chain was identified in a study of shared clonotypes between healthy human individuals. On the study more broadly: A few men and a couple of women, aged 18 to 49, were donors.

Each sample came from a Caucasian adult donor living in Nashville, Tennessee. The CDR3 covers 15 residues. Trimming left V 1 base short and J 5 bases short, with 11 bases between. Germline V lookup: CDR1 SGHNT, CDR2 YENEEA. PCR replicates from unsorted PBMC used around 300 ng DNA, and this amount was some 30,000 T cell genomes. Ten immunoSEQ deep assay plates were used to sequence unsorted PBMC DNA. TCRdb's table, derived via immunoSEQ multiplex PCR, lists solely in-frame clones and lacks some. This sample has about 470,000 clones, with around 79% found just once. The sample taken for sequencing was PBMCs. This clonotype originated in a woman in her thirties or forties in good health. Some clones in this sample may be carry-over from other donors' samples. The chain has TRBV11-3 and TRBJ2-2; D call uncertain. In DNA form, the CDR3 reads TGTGCCAGCAGCTTAGCGGCAGGCCCGACCGGGGAGCTGTTTTTT. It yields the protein CASSLAAGPTGELFF.